The next 31 T cell receptor beta chains were all read from a single sample in a study of shared clonotypes between healthy human individuals. TCRdb keeps only in-frame clones here, not all; method: immunoSEQ multiplex PCR. Of a few million clones detected, approximately 95% appear once; the ten largest clones hold 0.39%. Sample: naive CD4+ T cells from PBMCs. Subset here: CD45RA+ positively selected. The receptors originated from a young man in good health. Some clones in this sample may be carry-over from other donors' samples.

This chain uses TRBV19 with TRBJ2-5; TRBD1 matches 9 bases. V lost 4 bases to trimming and J lost 1 base; unmatched junction nucleotides: 4. CDR1 and CDR2 from the germline V gene are LNHDA and SQIVND (reference sequence). The CDR3 totals 15 residues. The DNA of the CDR3 is TGTGCCAGTAGTAGGACGACAGGGGGCCAAGAGACCCAGTACTTC. It yields the protein CASSRTTGGQETQYF.

The J gene is TRBJ2-2, the V gene TRBV7-3; the D is unclear. CDR3 length equals 15 residues. Germline CDR1 SGHTA, CDR2 FQGTGA. V was pared by 5 bases and J by 3 bases, with 13 bases between. The CDR3: CASSPTNTDTGELFF. The CDR3 coding sequence is TGTGCCAGCAGCCCTACAAACACGGACACCGGGGAGCTGTTTTTT.

CDR3 in amino acids: CASSLRGLGLGFPGELFF. CDR3 nucleotides: TGTGCCAGCAGCTTACGTGGTCTTGGGTTAGGGTTCCCCGGGGAGCTGTTTTTT. The gene calls are TRBV7-3 and TRBJ2-2; D is unclear. Trimming cost V 2 bases and J 6 bases, with 22 bases left between them. Germline lookup yields CDR1 SGHTA and CDR2 FQGTGA. The CDR3 consists of 18 residues.

The chain uses TRBV18 and TRBJ2-3, with 7 bases fitting TRBD1. Germline loops: CDR1 KGHSH, CDR2 LQKENI. CDR3 size: 16 residues. The J segment lost 6 bases and the V segment lost 3 bases, leaving 12 bases of the junction unmatched. The CDR3 nucleotides are TGTGCCAGCTCACCGACAGGGTTGGCATGGGGGGATACGCAGTATTTT. Translation gives CASSPTGLAWGDTQYF.

The rearrangement links TRBV6-5 to TRBJ1-2; 7 nucleotides agree with TRBD1. The CDR3 loop spans 15 amino acids. Germline CDR1 and CDR2: MNHEY and SVGAGI. V was pared by 0 bases and J by 7 bases, with 8 bases of the junction left unmatched. The CDR3 protein is CASSYSGGGGLGYTF. CDR3 coding DNA: TGTGCCAGCAGTTACTCAGGAGGGGGCGGCCTTGGCTACACCTTC.

The chain has TRBV6-5 and TRBJ2-7; maybe TRBD2 (7 bases). With 11 bases removed from V and 7 bases from J, the gap between germline ends came to 21 bases. Germline loops: CDR1 MNHEY, CDR2 SVGAGI. This CDR3 has 13 amino acids. The CDR3 spells CASQTGGRYEQYF. In nucleotides, the CDR3 is TGTGCCTCCCAGACGGGGGGCCGGTATGAGCAGTACTTC.

The chain joins TRBV7-9 to TRBJ2-7; TRBD2 agrees at 12 bases. V dropped 4 bases and J dropped 3; count of bases not matched to a gene: 7. The germline V gene encodes CDR1 SEHNR and CDR2 FQNEAQ (reference sequence). The CDR3 is 16 amino acids. The CDR3 reads CASSSGLAGKFYEQYF. Written as DNA, the CDR3 is TGTGCCAGCAGCTCCGGACTAGCGGGAAAGTTCTACGAGCAGTACTTC. Supplemented by reference TRBV7-9 and TRBJ2-7, the full variable domain reads DTGVSQNPRHKITKRGQNVTFRCDPISEHNRLYWYRQTLGQGPEFLTYFQNEAQLEKSRLLSDRFSAERPKGSFSTLEIQRTEQGDSAMYLCASSSGLAGKFYEQYFGPGTRLTVT.

The chain uses TRBV6-6 and TRBJ2-7; D possibly corresponds to TRBD2 (5 bases). The CDR3 extends over 13 amino acids. Trimming stripped 8 bases from V and 3 bases from J, with 14 bases between. Germline assignment: CDR1 MNHNY and CDR2 SVGAGI (reference sequence). CDR3 in DNA: TGTGCCAGCTACGACCCGGGAAGCTACGAGCAGTACTTC. This gives the protein CASYDPGSYEQYF.

This chain joins TRBV5-1 and TRBJ2-2; 7 positions match TRBD2. Germline V gene lookup returns CDR1 SGHRS and CDR2 YFSETQ. This CDR3 has 17 amino acids. V dropped 0 bases and J dropped 2; count of bases not matched to a gene: 7. CDR3 nucleotides: TGCGCCAGCAGCTTGGTCGCCCAGCGGGGCAACACCGGGGAGCTGTTTTTT. This encodes CASSLVAQRGNTGELFF. Full variable domain (missing parts from reference TRBV5-1 and TRBJ2-2): KAGVTQTPRYLIKTRGQQVTLSCSPISGHRSVSWYQQTPGQGLQFLFEYFSETQRNKGNFPGRFSGRQFSNSRSEMNVSTLELGDSALYLCASSLVAQRGNTGELFFGEGSRLTVL.

The table lists this clone with a count of one. This chain connects TRBV5-5 to TRBJ2-7; D gene uncertain. Trimming left V 0 bases short and J 5 bases short, with 6 bases between. The CDR3 is 12 amino acids. Germline loops: CDR1 SGHKS, CDR2 YYEKEE (reference sequence). The CDR3 loop reads CASSLGLDEQYF. CDR3 nucleotide sequence: TGTGCCAGCAGCTTGGGTTTGGACGAGCAGTACTTC.

The chain uses TRBV29-1 and TRBJ2-7; D not certain. Deletions cut 4 bases from V and 0 bases from J, with 7 bases between. There are 12 residues in the CDR3. The V gene's germline CDR1 is SQVTM and CDR2 ANQGSEA. CDR3 protein: CSVAGISYEQYF. The CDR3 coding sequence is TGCAGCGTTGCCGGAATCTCCTACGAGCAGTACTTC.

This clone was seen a few times. Different DNA sequences within this sample yield the same CDR3. V and J are TRBV18 and TRBJ2-1; D gene uncertain. V was shortened by 3 bases and J by 0 bases, with 3 bases between the two germline ends. Germline-derived CDR1 and CDR2 are KGHSH and LQKENI. The length of the CDR3 is 13 residues. CDR3 residues: CASSPISYNEQFF. For the CDR3, the DNA is TGTGCCAGCTCACCGATCTCCTACAATGAGCAGTTCTTC.

The sample holds a few counts of this clone. This sample includes further DNA sequences coding for the same CDR3. The chain couples TRBV18 to TRBJ2-1; D is unresolved. Trimming stripped 1 base from V and 4 bases from J, with 5 bases between. The CDR3 has 13 residues. Germline V gives CDR1 KGHSH, CDR2 LQKENI. CDR3 protein: CASSPQGYNEQFF. The DNA of the CDR3 is TGTGCCAGCTCACCACAGGGATACAATGAGCAGTTCTTC.

The CDR3 nucleotides read TGTGCCAGCGGGCGACAGAGATACAATGAGCAGTTCTTC. Translated, it gives CASGRQRYNEQFF. The V gene is TRBV7-9, the J gene TRBJ2-1; a possible D gene is TRBD1 (5 bases). V was shortened by 8 bases and J by 4 bases, with 12 bases between the two germline ends. The germline CDR1 and CDR2 sequences are SEHNR and FQNEAQ (reference sequence). This CDR3 contains 13 residues.

This clone appeared a single time. V and J are TRBV6-1 and TRBJ1-5; tentatively, D is TRBD1 (6 bases). V was trimmed by 7 bases and J by 3 bases, leaving 10 bases between them. CDR1 and CDR2 from the germline V gene are MNHNS and SASEGT. CDR3 length: 13 amino acids. This chain's CDR3 is CASITGNNQPQHF. The CDR3 nucleotides read TGTGCCAGCATTACAGGGAACAATCAGCCCCAGCATTTT.

V usage is TRBV6-6 and J usage is TRBJ2-2; TRBD2 is a possible D gene (6 bases). The CDR3 has 13 amino acids. Trimming stripped 5 bases from V and 6 bases from J, with 10 bases between. Per germline, CDR1 MNHNY and CDR2 SVGAGI (reference sequence). CDR3 sequence (DNA): TGTGCCAGCAGTCCCCGGGGGTCCGGGGAGCTGTTTTTT. This translates into CASSPRGSGELFF.

The rearrangement links TRBV28 to TRBJ2-6; D might be TRBD1 (6 bases). The CDR3 is made up of 17 amino acids. Germline CDR1 is MDHEN and CDR2 is SYDVKM. V gave up 6 bases and J gave up 0 bases, with 15 bases separating them. The CDR3 DNA reads TGTGCCAGCAGGTCAACAGGGACCAGCTCTGGGGCCAACGTCCTGACTTTC. Translated, it gives CASRSTGTSSGANVLTF.

CDR3 protein: CASSAPGRERAGELFF. The CDR3 nucleotides read TGTGCCAGCAGTGCCCCCGGCCGGGAGCGAGCCGGGGAGCTGTTTTTT. The rearrangement uses TRBV6-1 and TRBJ2-2; D is possibly TRBD2 (6 bases). Germline lookup yields CDR1 MNHNS and CDR2 SASEGT. V gave up 4 bases and J gave up 6 bases, with 18 bases separating them. The CDR3 has 16 amino acids.

The chain has TRBV5-4 and TRBJ2-3, with 7 bases fitting TRBD1. The CDR3 runs to 15 residues. With V trimmed by 1 base and J by 3 bases, 5 bases remained unmatched. CDR1 SGHNT and CDR2 YYREEE come from the germline V gene (reference sequence). The CDR3 DNA follows: TGTGCCAGCAGCTTGCCCCGACAGGGAACAGATACGCAGTATTTT. Translating gives CASSLPRQGTDTQYF.

This clone was recorded once. The chain combines TRBV6-5 with TRBJ1-3, with TRBD1 as a possible D gene (5 bases). This CDR3 is built from 14 residues. Germline assignment: CDR1 MNHEY and CDR2 SVGAGI. The germline V and J ends were trimmed by 2 bases and 4 bases, with 9 bases remaining between them. The chain's CDR3 is CASSYRGFGNTIYF. In DNA form, the CDR3 reads TGTGCCAGCAGTTACCGGGGGTTCGGAAACACCATATATTTT.

On this clone itself: A junction end diverges from the germline sequence, so it may reflect a read error. The chain's CDR3 is CASSFEIFYKQYF. CDR3 nucleotide sequence: TGCGCCAGCAGCTTTGAAATATTCTACAAGCAGTACTTC. The rearrangement joins TRBV5-1 to TRBJ2-7; D is unresolved. CDR1 and CDR2 (germline): SGHRS, YFSETQ. The CDR3 has 13 amino acids.

Concerning this clone itself: This CDR3 is also generated by other DNA sequences in the sample. The rearrangement links TRBV9 to TRBJ1-1; TRBD1 matches at 7 bases. The CDR3 runs to 14 residues. CDR1 is SGDLS and CDR2 is YYNGEE in the germline V gene. J was trimmed by 1 base and V by 3 bases; bases with no gene match: 3. In nucleotides, the CDR3 is TGTGCCAGCAGCGCCCGACAGGGGAACACTGAAGCTTTCTTT. Translated, it gives CASSARQGNTEAFF.

On this clone: This sample also contains other DNA sequences that code for the same CDR3. The chain carries TRBV27 and TRBJ2-5; D may be TRBD2 (6 bases). CDR1 and CDR2 from the germline V gene are MNHEY and SMNVEV (reference sequence). With 3 bases removed from V and 4 bases from J, the gap between germline ends came to 9 bases. This CDR3 comprises 13 residues. This chain's CDR3 is CASSFRLGETQYF. The CDR3 nucleotides read TGTGCCAGCAGTTTCCGACTAGGAGAGACCCAGTACTTC.

Only one count was recorded for this clone. The chain links TRBV4-1 to TRBJ2-5; D may be TRBD2 (6 bases). CDR3 length: 17 amino acids. The V and J ends lost 2 bases and 2 bases respectively, with 18 bases between them. Germline V gene sequence: CDR1 MGHRA, CDR2 YSYEKL. The CDR3 protein is CASSQLRGSPLQETQYF. CDR3 in DNA: TGCGCCAGCAGCCAATTGCGGGGCTCGCCCCTACAAGAGACCCAGTACTTC.

CDR3 protein: CASSLKTGELYEQYF. CDR3 DNA: TGTGCCAGCAGCTTAAAGACAGGGGAGCTATACGAGCAGTACTTC. This rearrangement joins TRBV5-8 to TRBJ2-7; 8 positions agree with TRBD1. The CDR3 is 15 residues long. With 2 bases clipped from V and 4 bases from J, the junction kept 8 bases outside the gene matches. Germline V gene data show CDR1 as SGHTS and CDR2 as YDEGEE.

A note on this clone: The junction shows a germline mismatch at one end, possibly a read error. This chain uses TRBV7-2 with TRBJ2-7, with 9 bases aligning to TRBD1. The CDR3 consists of 15 residues. From germline, CDR1 is SGHTA and CDR2 FQGNSA. CDR3 bases: TGTGCCAGCAGGTTTGGGACAGGGCTTTCCTCCGAGCAGTACTTC. Translating it yields CASRFGTGLSSEQYF.

The J gene is TRBJ1-1, the V gene TRBV6-1; 8 positions agree with TRBD1. Trimming cost V 2 bases and J 5 bases; bases outside gene matches: 10. The germline V gene has CDR1 MNHNS and CDR2 SASEGT. The CDR3 contains 16 residues. The CDR3 DNA is TGTGCCAGCAGTGAACCCCTTGACAGGGGCAGGACTGAAGCTTTCTTT. Its protein product is CASSEPLDRGRTEAFF.

A single count supports this clone. This sequence joins TRBV28 and TRBJ2-3, with a weak D call TRBD2 (6 bases). Germline CDR1 and CDR2: MDHEN and SYDVKM. The CDR3 consists of 16 residues. V shed 4 bases and J shed 0 bases, with 14 bases lying between them. CDR3 bases: TGTGCCAGCAGTTACGCGGGGCGGCCTAGCACAGATACGCAGTATTTT. Translated, it gives CASSYAGRPSTDTQYF.

This chain links TRBV30 with TRBJ2-1, with 9 bases that match TRBD2. The junction had 13 bases not matched to a gene; V was cut back by 3 bases and J by 4 bases. The germline V gene encodes CDR1 GTSNPN and CDR2 SVGIG (reference sequence). This CDR3 spans 17 amino acids. CDR3 DNA: TGTGCCTGGAGGGGGCGGGAGGGCCTCCCGAAATACAATGAGCAGTTCTTC. This encodes CAWRGREGLPKYNEQFF. The full variable domain, rest sourced from reference TRBV30 and TRBJ2-1, is SQTIHQWPATLVQPVGSPLSLECTVEGTSNPNLYWYRQAAGRGLQLLFYSVGIGQISSEVPQNLSASRPQDRQFILSSKKLLLSDSGFYLCAWRGREGLPKYNEQFFGPGTRLTVL.

This chain joins TRBV7-2 and TRBJ1-2, with a tentative D call TRBD1 (6 bases). This CDR3 comprises 11 residues. Germline V gene lookup returns CDR1 SGHTA and CDR2 FQGNSA. Trimming pared 4 bases from V and 14 bases from J, leaving 14 bases between. CDR3 sequence: CASSSFPGQTF. CDR3 coding DNA: TGTGCCAGCAGCTCCTTCCCAGGACAGACCTTC.

V gene TRBV11-2 combines with J gene TRBJ1-1; D gene unclear. V dropped 3 bases and J dropped 0 bases, with 5 bases sitting between them. Looked up from germline, CDR1 is SGHAT and CDR2 is FQNNGV. This CDR3 spans 13 amino acids. This chain's CDR3 is CASSFRMNTEAFF. For the CDR3, the DNA is TGTGCCAGCAGCTTTCGAATGAACACTGAAGCTTTCTTT.